This T cell receptor (beta chain) was captured by sequencing in a study of shared clonotypes between healthy human individuals. Study-level results: Estimated richness values were generally larger in naive subsets than in memory subsets.

Here immunoSEQ multiplex PCR was the method, and the copy in TCRdb shows in-frame clones only, minus some. The table has more than 550,000 clones, 90% seen once. Points on this clone: The antigen is unknown.

This TCR derives from a man aged 18-30 years in good health. Some clones in this sample may be carry-over from other donors' samples. Source material: memory CD8+ T cells from PBMCs. Subset noted: CD45RO+ cells pooled with CCR7-negative TemRA cells.

CDR3 amino acids: CASSIGRHMNTEAFF. The CDR3 DNA follows: TGTGCCAGTAGTATAGGCCGACACATGAACACTGAAGCTTTCTTT. V gene TRBV19 combines with J gene TRBJ1-1; no clear D gene. The CDR3 totals 15 residues. CDR1 LNHDA and CDR2 SQIVND come from the germline V gene (reference sequence). Trimming pared 1 base from V and 0 bases from J, leaving 9 bases between.